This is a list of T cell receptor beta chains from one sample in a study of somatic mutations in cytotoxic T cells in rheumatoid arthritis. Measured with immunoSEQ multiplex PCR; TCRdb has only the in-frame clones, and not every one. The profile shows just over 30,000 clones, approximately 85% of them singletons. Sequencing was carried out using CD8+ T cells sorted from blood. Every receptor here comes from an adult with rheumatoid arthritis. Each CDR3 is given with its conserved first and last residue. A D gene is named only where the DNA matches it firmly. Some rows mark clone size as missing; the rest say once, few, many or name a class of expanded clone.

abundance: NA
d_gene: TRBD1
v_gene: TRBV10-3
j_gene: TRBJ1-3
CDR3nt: TGTGCCATCAGTGACGATCGGGACAGGGGTAGCCCCGGGGGAAACACCATATATTTT
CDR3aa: CAISDDRDRGSPGGNTIYF

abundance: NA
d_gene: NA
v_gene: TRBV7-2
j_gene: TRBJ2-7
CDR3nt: TGTGCCAGCAGCTTAGGGGGAGAAACGGCCTACGAGCAGTACTTC
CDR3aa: CASSLGGETAYEQYF

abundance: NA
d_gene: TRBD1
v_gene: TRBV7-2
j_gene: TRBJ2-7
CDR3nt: TGTGCCAGCAGCTTACCTTGGGACAGGGTGTACGAGCAGTACTTC
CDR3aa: CASSLPWDRVYEQYF

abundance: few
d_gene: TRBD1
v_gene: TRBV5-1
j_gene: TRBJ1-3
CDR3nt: TGCGCCAGCAGCTATTCACAGGGGAACACCATATATTTT
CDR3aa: CASSYSQGNTIYF

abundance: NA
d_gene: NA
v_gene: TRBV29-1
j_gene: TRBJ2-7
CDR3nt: TGCAGCGTTGAAGTAAGGGGAAACGAGCAGTACTTC
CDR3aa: CSVEVRGNEQYF

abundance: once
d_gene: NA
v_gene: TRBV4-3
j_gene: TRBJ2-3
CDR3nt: TGCGCCAGCAGCCAAGACCCAGGGATGGGTGAAGATACGCAGTATTTT
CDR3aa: CASSQDPGMGEDTQYF

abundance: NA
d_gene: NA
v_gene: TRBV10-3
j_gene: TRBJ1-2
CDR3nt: TGTGCCATCAGTGAGAAGATAAACTATGGCTACACCTTC
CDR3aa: CAISEKINYGYTF

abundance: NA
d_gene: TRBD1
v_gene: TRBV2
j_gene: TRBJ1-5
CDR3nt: TGTGCCAGCAGCCCGGACAGGGTGGATCAGCCCCAGCATTTT
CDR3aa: CASSPDRVDQPQHF

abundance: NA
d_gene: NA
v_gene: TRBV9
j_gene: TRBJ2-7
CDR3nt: TGTGCCAGCAGCGGGCAAGGGGGGGTTAACTCCTACGAGCAGTACTTC
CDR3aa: CASSGQGGVNSYEQYF

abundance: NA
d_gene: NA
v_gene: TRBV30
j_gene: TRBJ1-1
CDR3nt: TGTGCTTCGAGGGGGGTCCGGGGACCTGAAGCTTTCTTT
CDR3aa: CASRGVRGPEAFF

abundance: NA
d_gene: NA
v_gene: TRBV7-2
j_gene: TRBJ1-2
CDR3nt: TGTGCCAGCAGCTTTCGAGAAATGGTGTACTATGGCTACACCTTC
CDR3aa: CASSFREMVYYGYTF

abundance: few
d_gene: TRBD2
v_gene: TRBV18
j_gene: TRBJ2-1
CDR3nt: TGTGCCAGCTCACCACCGGGACTAGCCGGTGAGCAGTTCTTC
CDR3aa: CASSPPGLAGEQFF

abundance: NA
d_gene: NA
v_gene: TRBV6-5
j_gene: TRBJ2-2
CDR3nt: TGTGCCAGCAGGCCCCGGGGGGCCATCCCCGGGGAGCTGTTTTTT
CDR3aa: CASRPRGAIPGELFF

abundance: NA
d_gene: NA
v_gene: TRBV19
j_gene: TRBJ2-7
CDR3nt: TGTGCCAGTAGGGAACAACTAGGCCCCTACGAGCAGTACTTC
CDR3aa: CASREQLGPYEQYF

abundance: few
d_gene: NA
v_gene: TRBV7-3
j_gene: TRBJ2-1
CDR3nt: TGTGCCAGCAGCTCCATTTCTAATGAGCAGTTCTTC
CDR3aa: CASSSISNEQFF

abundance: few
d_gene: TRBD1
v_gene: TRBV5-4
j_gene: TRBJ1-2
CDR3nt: TGTGCCAGCAGCCCGGGACAGGGATATCCAATATATGGCTACACCTTC
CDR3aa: CASSPGQGYPIYGYTF

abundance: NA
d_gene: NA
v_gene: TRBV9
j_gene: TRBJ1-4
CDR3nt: TGTGCCAGCAGCGTAGACACCGGGCCGAGGGAAAAACTGTTTTTT
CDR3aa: CASSVDTGPREKLFF

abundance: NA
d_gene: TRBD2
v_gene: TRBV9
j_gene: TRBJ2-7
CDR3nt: TGTGCCAGCAGCCCCTCGGGAAAGCGGGAGACCCACGAGCAGTACTTC
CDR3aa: CASSPSGKRETHEQYF

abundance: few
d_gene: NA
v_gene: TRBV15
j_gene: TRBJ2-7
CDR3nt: TGTGCCACCAGCAGAGATCGGGGCTCCTACGAGCAGTACTTC
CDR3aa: CATSRDRGSYEQYF

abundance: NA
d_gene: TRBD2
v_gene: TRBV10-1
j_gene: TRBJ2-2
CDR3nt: TGCGCCAGCAGCCCCGGGAGGGGAGGCACCGGGGAGCTGTTTTTT
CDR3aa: CASSPGRGGTGELFF

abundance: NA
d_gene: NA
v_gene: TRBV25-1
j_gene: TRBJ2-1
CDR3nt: TGTGCCAGCAGTGGAGAACAGTCCCCAGAGCAGTTCTTC
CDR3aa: CASSGEQSPEQFF

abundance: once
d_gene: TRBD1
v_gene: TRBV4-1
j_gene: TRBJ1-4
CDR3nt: TGCGCCAGCAGCCAAGGACAGGGGGCAACTAATGAAAAACTGTTTTTT
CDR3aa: CASSQGQGATNEKLFF

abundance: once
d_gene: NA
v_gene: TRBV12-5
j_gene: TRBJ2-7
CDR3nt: TGTGCTAGTGGTTTGGGACCGACGACCGAGCAGTACTTC
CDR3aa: CASGLGPTTEQYF

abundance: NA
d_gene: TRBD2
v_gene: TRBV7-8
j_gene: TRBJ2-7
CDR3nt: TGTGCCAGCAGCTTAGCGTGGCGGGGGGATACCTACGAGCAGTACTTC
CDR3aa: CASSLAWRGDTYEQYF

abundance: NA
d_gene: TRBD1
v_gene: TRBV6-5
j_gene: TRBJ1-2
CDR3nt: TGTGCCAGCAGCCCCACAGGGACAGCCGCCTATGGCTACACCTTC
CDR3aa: CASSPTGTAAYGYTF

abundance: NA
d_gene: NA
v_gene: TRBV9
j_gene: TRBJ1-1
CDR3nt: TGTGCCAGCAGCGTGGGGTTAATGAACACTGAAGCTTTCTTT
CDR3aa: CASSVGLMNTEAFF

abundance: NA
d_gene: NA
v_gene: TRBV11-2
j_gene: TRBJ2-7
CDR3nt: TGTGCCAGCAGCTTAGTGGGGACACGCTACGAGCAGTACTTC
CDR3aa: CASSLVGTRYEQYF

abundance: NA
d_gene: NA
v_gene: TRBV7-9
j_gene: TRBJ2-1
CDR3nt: TGTGCCAGCAGCTTAGTGGAACGCAGACCATACAATGAGCAGTTCTTC
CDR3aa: CASSLVERRPYNEQFF

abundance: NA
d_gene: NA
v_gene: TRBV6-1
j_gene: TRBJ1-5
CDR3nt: TGTGCCAGCATTATTACCGTCGGCAATCAGCCCCAGCATTTT
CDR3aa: CASIITVGNQPQHF

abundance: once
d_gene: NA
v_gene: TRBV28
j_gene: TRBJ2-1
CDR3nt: TGTGCCAGCACCCCCCCCCGGGGCAGGAGCTTCTTC
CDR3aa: CASTPPRGRSFF

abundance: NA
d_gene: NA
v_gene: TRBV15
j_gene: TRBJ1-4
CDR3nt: TGTGCCACCAGCAGTATCCGGGAGATTGGCGAAAAACTGTTTTTT
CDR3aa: CATSSIREIGEKLFF

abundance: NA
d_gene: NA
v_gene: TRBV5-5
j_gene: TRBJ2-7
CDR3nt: TGTGCCAGCAGCCTGTCGGGACACACCTACTTC
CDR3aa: CASSLSGHTYF

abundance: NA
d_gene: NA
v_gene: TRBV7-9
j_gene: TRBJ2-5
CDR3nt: TGTGCCAGCAGCTTAGCGACTAAAGAAGAGACCCAGTACTTC
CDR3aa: CASSLATKEETQYF

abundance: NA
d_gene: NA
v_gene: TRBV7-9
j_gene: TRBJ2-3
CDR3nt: TGTGCCTCAGCACTGTCGGATACGCAGTATTTT
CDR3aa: CASALSDTQYF

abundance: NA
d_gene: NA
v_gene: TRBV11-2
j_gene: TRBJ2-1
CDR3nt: TGTGCCAGCAGCTTGCCGGCTGCTAATCGGAATGAGCAGTTCTTC
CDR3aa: CASSLPAANRNEQFF

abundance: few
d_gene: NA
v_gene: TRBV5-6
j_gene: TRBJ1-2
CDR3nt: TGTGCCAGCAGCACTGACAGCTATGGCTACACCTTC
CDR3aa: CASSTDSYGYTF

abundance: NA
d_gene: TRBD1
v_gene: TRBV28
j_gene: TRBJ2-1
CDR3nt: TGTGCCAGCAGTCGAGACAGGGGGGCGTTTTTTGAGCAGTTCTTC
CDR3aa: CASSRDRGAFFEQFF

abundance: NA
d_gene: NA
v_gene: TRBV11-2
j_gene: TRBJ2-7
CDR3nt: TGTGCCAGCAGCTTTAGAACCCCCGGGGAGCAGTACTTC
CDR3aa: CASSFRTPGEQYF

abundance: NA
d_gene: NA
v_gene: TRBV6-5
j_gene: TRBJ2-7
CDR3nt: TGTGCCAGCAGTTATGGGGGAATCGAGTACGAGCAGTACTTC
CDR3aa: CASSYGGIEYEQYF

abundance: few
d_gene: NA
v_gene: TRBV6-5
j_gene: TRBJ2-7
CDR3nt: TGTGCCACCTCAGTACCCTACGAGCAGTACTTC
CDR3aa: CATSVPYEQYF